The rows below give T cell receptor beta chains drawn from one sample of a study of blood T cell repertoires in COVID-19. Sequencing used immunoSEQ multiplex PCR; TCRdb keeps in-frame clones, though not all of them. The sample contains over 300,000 clones, around 90% of which appear only once. Sequenced: peripheral blood. These receptors were taken from a young man with active or convalescent COVID-19. Each CDR3 is given with its conserved first and last residue. D genes are given only for firm matches. Clone size is stated in some rows and not others, as once, few, many or a class when expanded.

v_gene	d_gene	abundance	j_gene	CDR3nt	CDR3aa
TRBV3-1/TRBV3-2	.	.	TRBJ2-3	TGTGCCAGCAGCCAAGGGCCCCAGGGCGCGCAGTATTTT	CASSQGPQGAQYF
TRBV29-1	TRBD2	.	TRBJ2-7	TGCAGCGCCCGGGGGGGGACGGGGAGCTCCTACGAGCAGTACTTC	CSARGGTGSSYEQYF
TRBV6-5	.	.	TRBJ1-1	TGTGCCAGCAGTTACTCGCAGGGGATGGCTGAAGCTTTCTTT	CASSYSQGMAEAFF
TRBV18	.	.	TRBJ2-1	TGTGCCAGCTCACCCGAGGGCAATGAGCAGTTCTTC	CASSPEGNEQFF
TRBV9	.	.	TRBJ2-6	TGTGCCAGCAACCTAGAAGGACTATCTGGGGCCAACGTGCTGACTTTC	CASNLEGLSGANVLTF
TRBV9	TRBD2	.	TRBJ2-1	TGTGCCAGCAGCTATAGCGGGGAGCCCTCATACAATGAGCAGTTCTTC	CASSYSGEPSYNEQFF
TRBV24-1	.	.	TRBJ1-1	TGTGCCACCAGTGATTTTGGGACACAAGCTTTCTTT	CATSDFGTQAFF
TRBV21-1	.	.	TRBJ1-4	TGTGCCAGCCGAATGGGGGGAGCAACTAATGAAAAACTGTTTTTT	CASRMGGATNEKLFF
TRBV18	.	once	TRBJ1-4	TGTGCCAGCTCACGGAGGGACGGCCAGTGGGAAAAACTGTTTTTT	CASSRRDGQWEKLFF
TRBV6-1	TRBD1	once	TRBJ1-1	TGTGCCAGCAGTGACGACAGGGGGTCGGCTTTCTTT	CASSDDRGSAFF
TRBV7-2	TRBD1	.	TRBJ2-7	TGTGCCAGCAGCCAACTCGACAGGGTATCCTACGAGCAGTACTTC	CASSQLDRVSYEQYF
TRBV7-9	TRBD1	.	TRBJ2-2	TGTGCCAGCAGCTTACCGAGACAGGGCAACACCGGGGAGCTGTTTTTT	CASSLPRQGNTGELFF
TRBV2	.	.	TRBJ1-1	TGTGCCAGCAGTGAGGACAAGGGGCAGAACACTGAAGCTTTCTTT	CASSEDKGQNTEAFF
TRBV10-3	.	.	TRBJ1-6	TGTGCCATCAGTGAAGGGAGGAGGGGTAATTCACCCCTCCACTTT	CAISEGRRGNSPLHF
TRBV27	.	.	TRBJ2-1	TGTGCCAGCCAGTTGGGGCTCAACTCCTACAATGAGCAGTTCTTC	CASQLGLNSYNEQFF
TRBV6-5	TRBD2	.	TRBJ2-1	TGTGCCAGCAGTTACTCCAGACTACCGGGAGGCGATGAGCAGTTCTTC	CASSYSRLPGGDEQFF
TRBV6-5	TRBD1	.	TRBJ1-1	TGTGCCAGCAGGCGACAGGGTGGCAACACTGAAGCTTTCTTT	CASRRQGGNTEAFF
TRBV14	TRBD1	.	TRBJ1-1	TGTGCCAGCAGCACTCGGACAGGGACTAAAATGGACACTGAAGCTTTCTTT	CASSTRTGTKMDTEAFF
TRBV7-2	.	.	TRBJ1-5	TGTGCCAGCAGCTATATCACCGGTAGCAATCAGCCCCAGCATTTT	CASSYITGSNQPQHF
TRBV19	TRBD2	.	TRBJ2-7	TGTGCCAGTAGGACTAGCGGGGGTTCCTACGAGCAGTACTTC	CASRTSGGSYEQYF
TRBV5-5	.	.	TRBJ1-5	TGTGCCAGCAGTTTAGACGGCCGGGGCAATCAGCCCCAGCATTTT	CASSLDGRGNQPQHF
TRBV7-8	.	.	TRBJ1-5	TGTGCCAGCAGCTTATTACAGGACCTCTATAGCAATCAGCCCCAGCATTTT	CASSLLQDLYSNQPQHF
TRBV6-5	TRBD1	.	TRBJ1-3	TGTGCCAGCAGTTACGACAGGGCTACTGGAAACACCATATATTTT	CASSYDRATGNTIYF
TRBV28	.	few	TRBJ1-5	TGTGCCAGCAGGCTTCAGGGATTTCAGCCCCAGCATTTT	CASRLQGFQPQHF
TRBV18	TRBD1	.	TRBJ1-5	TGTGCCAGCTCACCGGGACAGGGTAGGGATCAGCCCCAGCATTTT	CASSPGQGRDQPQHF
TRBV4-2	.	.	TRBJ2-7	TGTGCCAGCAGCCAAGATAAGGCAAAAGAGGACTACGAGCAGTACTTC	CASSQDKAKEDYEQYF
TRBV4-3	.	.	TRBJ1-1	TGCGCCAGCAGCTCATTTCGTGGAGGGCTATTTTTGAACACTGAAGCTTTCTTT	CASSSFRGGLFLNTEAFF
TRBV10-3	.	.	TRBJ1-2	TGTGCCACCTCTACAGGGAAGGTCGATGGCTACACCTTC	CATSTGKVDGYTF
TRBV5-4	TRBD1	.	TRBJ2-1	TGTGCCAGCAGCGTGGACAGGGCAGATGAGCAGTTCTTC	CASSVDRADEQFF
TRBV24-1	.	once	TRBJ2-7	TGTGCCACCAGTGATTCTCACCGACAGAACCTCGAGCAGTACTTC	CATSDSHRQNLEQYF